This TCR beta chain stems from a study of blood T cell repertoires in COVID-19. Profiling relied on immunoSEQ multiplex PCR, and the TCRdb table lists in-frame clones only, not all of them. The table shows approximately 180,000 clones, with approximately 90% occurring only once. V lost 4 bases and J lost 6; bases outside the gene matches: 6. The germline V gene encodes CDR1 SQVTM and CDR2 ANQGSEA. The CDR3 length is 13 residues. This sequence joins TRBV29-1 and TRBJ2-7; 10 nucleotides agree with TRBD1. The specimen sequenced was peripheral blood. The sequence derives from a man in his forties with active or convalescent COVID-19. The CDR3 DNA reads TGCAGCGTTGGCACCGGGACAGGGGTCGAGCAGTACTTC. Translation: CSVGTGTGVEQYF.